This TCR beta chain derives from a study of beta chain features in type 1 diabetes. Overall study results and limits: In comparison with healthy donors, patients had naive, central memory and Treg TCRB repertoires that appeared more similar. Type 1 diabetes patients had moderately but significantly shorter TCRB CDR3s in all four CD4+ subsets. Reads derived from cDNA could over-represent cells showing high TCR expression.

For this clone: Its specificity is unknown.

Of the isolated RNA, all was reverse transcribed, and so the sequenced material was expressed TCRB transcripts. The repertoire was sequenced with immunoSEQ multiplex PCR; TCRdb's copy has only in-frame clones and lacks some. The sample has 600,000 to 700,000 clones; around 11% are singletons. Sampling consisted of one heparinised blood draw per donor, averaging around 100 mL. Via the markers CD45RO/CCR7/CD25/CD127/CD95/CD27, stem cell-like memory, regulatory, central memory and naive CD4+ cells were sorted. Trimming took 4 bases from V and 3 from J; bases not matched to a gene: 7. Germline V gives CDR1 MDHEN, CDR2 SYDVKM. The CDR3 totals 17 residues.

The TCR originated in a man under 40 with type 1 diabetes. This chain uses TRBV28 with TRBJ2-1, with 12 nucleotides matching TRBD2. Input material: naive CD4+ T cells from blood. The DNA of the CDR3 is TGTGCCAGCAGTTCCCTCCCGACTAGCGGGGGCTACAATGAGCAGTTCTTC. This gives the protein CASSSLPTSGGYNEQFF.